This TCR beta chain is from a study of neoadjuvant anti-PD-1 for oral cavity cancer. Study information: Before surgery, most patients got three to four biweekly 3 mg/kg nivolumab doses. Findings of the study overall: With a few patients per group, TCR findings need larger cohorts. Non-responders to neoadjuvant nivolumab had significantly more clonal PBMC T cells than responders.

TCRdb's copy holds only in-frame clones and misses some; the assay was immunoSEQ multiplex PCR. The data contain over 65,000 clones, roughly nine tenths of them singletons. Concerning this clone: Its specificity is not known.

Trimming shortened V by 6 bases and J by 5 bases, and 13 bases separated the two germline ends. Per germline, CDR1 MGHRA and CDR2 YSYEKL. The CDR3 loop spans 13 amino acids. Described time point: after neoadjuvant nivolumab, at surgical resection. Analysis of PBMCs was direct, with no culture step. The specimen was PBMCs, collected after nivolumab (anti-PD-1) treatment. The clonotype comes from a person aged 40 to 85 with oral cavity squamous cell carcinoma. The chain has TRBV4-1 and TRBJ1-2; D may be TRBD1 (5 bases). The CDR3 loop reads CASSRQGLYGYTF. The CDR3 DNA sequence: TGCGCCAGCAGTCGTCAGGGCCTATATGGCTACACCTTC.